A single sample gave rise to the 20 T cell receptor beta chains below, sequenced in a study of follicular helper T cells after annual influenza vaccination (dated by TCRdb to the late 2010s). Library creation used the immunoSEQ multiplex PCR assay. In its TCRdb copy, this immuneACCESS table keeps in-frame sequences only and misses some clones. Where compared with another copy, unresolved V genes explain less than half of these, and the others have no known cause. The sample records 13,000 to 15,000 clones, roughly 86% of which are singletons. The ten largest clonotypes hold roughly 0.27% of the sample. Reading the label with the study, this specimen's time point is: 2014-2015 season, pre-vaccination. Source: CXCR5- memory CD4+ T cells sorted from blood, taken on the day of influenza vaccination. Interpreted using the paper, the cell subset or site label stands for: CXCR5- memory CD4 T cells. The receptor set was obtained from an adult who received the influenza vaccine.

This clone occurred a few times. J is TRBJ2-7 and V is TRBV5-1; TRBD1 matches 8 bases. V was pared by 2 bases and J by 4 bases, with 8 bases of the junction left unmatched. The CDR3 has 15 amino acids. Germline CDR1 SGHRS, CDR2 YFSETQ. CDR3 in amino acids: CASSFTQGAGYEQYF. CDR3 DNA: TGCGCCAGCAGCTTTACTCAGGGGGCGGGGTACGAGCAGTACTTC. Looking up the rest from reference TRBV5-1 and TRBJ2-7 gives the full variable domain: KAGVTQTPRYLIKTRGQQVTLSCSPISGHRSVSWYQQTPGQGLQFLFEYFSETQRNKGNFPGRFSGRQFSNSRSEMNVSTLELGDSALYLCASSFTQGAGYEQYFGPGTRLTVT.

V is TRBV2 and J is TRBJ1-6; D is unclear. The V gene's germline CDR1 is SNHLY and CDR2 FYNNEI. Trimming took 7 bases from V and 9 from J, leaving 13 bases between them. The length of the CDR3 is 13 residues. The CDR3 nucleotides read TGTGCCAGCACTTCGGCTTGGGGTTCACCCCTCCACTTT. This sequence encodes CASTSAWGSPLHF.

This sequence joins TRBV28 and TRBJ2-7; a possible D gene is TRBD2 (7 bases). The CDR3 contains 16 residues. Looked up from germline, CDR1 is MDHEN and CDR2 is SYDVKM. Trimming took off 5 bases at V and 6 bases at J, with 23 bases between the two ends. The CDR3 sequence is CASSRRGARSSREQYF. The CDR3 DNA follows: TGTGCCAGCAGTCGTCGGGGGGCCCGATCCTCTCGCGAGCAGTACTTC.

This sequence joins TRBV7-2 and TRBJ2-3, with D hard to call. CDR1 is SGHTA and CDR2 is FQGNSA in the germline V gene. V lost 5 bases and J 6 bases, leaving 9 bases between the germline ends. The CDR3 runs 12 residues. The CDR3 sequence is CASSPRPDTQYF. CDR3 DNA sequence: TGTGCCAGCAGCCCTCGACCCGATACGCAGTATTTT.

The CDR3 nucleotides read TGTGCCAGCAGCGGGCAGACAGGGTTAAATACGCAGTATTTT. Its protein product is CASSGQTGLNTQYF. The V gene is TRBV9, the J gene TRBJ2-3; 7 positions agree with TRBD1. Germline V gives CDR1 SGDLS, CDR2 YYNGEE. V dropped 3 bases and J dropped 7; count of bases not matched to a gene: 8. The CDR3 is 14 amino acids.

The CDR3 sequence is CASSFLGEKLFF. As DNA, the CDR3 is TGTGCCAGCAGCTTTTTGGGCGAAAAACTGTTTTTT. The chain joins TRBV13 to TRBJ1-4; no reliable D call. Germline values: CDR1 PRHDT, CDR2 FYEKMQ (reference sequence). V dropped 3 bases and J dropped 8 bases, with 7 bases sitting between them. The CDR3 covers 12 residues.

The chain has TRBV7-2 and TRBJ1-1; D is undetermined. This CDR3 is 13 amino acids long. Germline V gene data show CDR1 as SGHTA and CDR2 as FQGNSA. Trimming took off 1 base at V and 6 bases at J, with 9 bases between the two ends. The CDR3 region is CASSLGGRAEAFF. The CDR3 bases are TGTGCCAGCAGCTTAGGTGGTAGGGCTGAAGCTTTCTTT.

The chain uses TRBV5-1 and TRBJ2-3, with D tentatively TRBD1 (7 bases). Trimming removed 3 bases from V and 2 bases from J, with 13 bases in between. The CDR3 extends over 15 amino acids. Germline CDR1 is SGHRS and CDR2 is YFSETQ. In DNA, the CDR3 is TGCGCCAGCAGCTCCAGGGGGGTTTACACAGATACGCAGTATTTT. Residues: CASSSRGVYTDTQYF.

This clone occurred a few times. The chain links TRBV7-9 to TRBJ1-2; unclear D gene. CDR1 is SEHNR and CDR2 is FQNEAQ in the germline V gene (reference sequence). The V and J ends lost 1 base and 4 bases respectively, with 7 bases between them. The CDR3 contains 13 residues. This CDR3 reads CASSLGPLYGYTF. CDR3 sequence (DNA): TGTGCCAGCAGCTTAGGGCCACTCTATGGCTACACCTTC.

The V call is TRBV11-2, the J call TRBJ1-6; D uncertain. Trimming left V 1 base short and J 7 bases short, with 8 bases between. CDR1 and CDR2 (germline): SGHAT, FQNNGV. The CDR3 has 14 amino acids. The CDR3 region is CASSLVARNSPLHF. CDR3 in DNA: TGTGCCAGCAGCTTAGTGGCCAGAAATTCACCCCTCCACTTT.

This clone was seen just once. The identical CDR3 is also encoded by other nucleotide sequences in the sample. This rearrangement joins TRBV6-6 to TRBJ2-3; D remains unclear. This CDR3 is 15 amino acids long. From germline, CDR1 is MNHNY and CDR2 SVGAGI (reference sequence). The V end was cut by 2 bases, the J end by 3 bases, with 12 bases between. The CDR3 DNA follows: TGTGCCAGCAGTTACGGTCCTGCGGATACAGATACGCAGTATTTT. It yields the protein CASSYGPADTDTQYF.

This clone was seen only once. Other nucleotide sequences from this sample produce the same CDR3. V is TRBV6-5 and J is TRBJ1-5; D call uncertain. V dropped 6 bases and J dropped 6 bases, with 12 bases sitting between them. The CDR3 is 13 residues long. CDR1 and CDR2 (germline): MNHEY, SVGAGI. CDR3 loop: CASSVRTGQPQHF. CDR3 coding DNA: TGTGCCAGCAGCGTTCGGACGGGTCAGCCCCAGCATTTT.

This chain joins TRBV7-8 and TRBJ2-5; 10 nucleotides match TRBD2. Germline V gene lookup returns CDR1 SGHVS and CDR2 FQNEAQ. The CDR3 runs to 17 residues. V lost 2 bases, J lost 1 base, and 7 bases stayed unmatched. Here the CDR3 reads CASSLHIAGGLQETQYF. The CDR3 DNA reads TGTGCCAGCAGCTTACATATAGCGGGGGGCCTCCAAGAGACCCAGTACTTC. Full variable domain (outside the CDR3, taken from reference TRBV7-8 and TRBJ2-5): GAGVSQSPRYKVAKRGQDVALRCDPISGHVSLFWYQQALGQGPEFLTYFQNEAQLDKSGLPSDRFFAERPEGSVSTLKIQRTQQEDSAVYLCASSLHIAGGLQETQYFGPGTRLLVL.

The genes are TRBV2 and TRBJ1-2; possible D gene TRBD1, 6 bases. The CDR3 is 12 amino acids. Germline-derived CDR1 and CDR2 are SNHLY and FYNNEI. Deletions cut 8 bases from V and 2 bases from J, with 9 bases between. This CDR3 is CASRTDNYGYTF. Written as DNA, the CDR3 is TGTGCCAGCCGGACAGACAACTATGGCTACACCTTC.

This rearrangement joins TRBV19 to TRBJ1-6, with D tentatively TRBD1 (5 bases). V was trimmed by 6 bases and J by 10 bases, leaving 22 bases between them. Germline V lookup: CDR1 LNHDA, CDR2 SQIVND (reference sequence). This CDR3 has 16 amino acids. The CDR3: CASSPGTETARSPLHF. The CDR3 region has the DNA TGTGCCAGTAGCCCCGGGACCGAAACGGCGAGATCACCCCTCCACTTT. The variable domain in full, completed from reference TRBV19 and TRBJ1-6, reads DGGITQSPKYLFRKEGQNVTLSCEQNLNHDAMYWYRQDPGQGLRLIYYSQIVNDFQKGDIAEGYSVSREKKESFPLTVTSAQKNPTAFYLCASSPGTETARSPLHFGNGTRLTVT.

This chain joins TRBV19 and TRBJ1-6; tentatively, D is TRBD1 (5 bases). Trimming left V 5 bases short and J 7 bases short, with 15 bases between. This CDR3 spans 15 amino acids. Germline assignment: CDR1 LNHDA and CDR2 SQIVND (reference sequence). The CDR3 coding sequence is TGTGCCAGTAGTGCCTTGACAGCGCTCAATTCACCCCTCCACTTT. Translation gives CASSALTALNSPLHF.

The CDR3 protein is CASSRGGLAGYTGELFF. The CDR3 bases are TGCGCCAGCAGCCGGGGCGGACTAGCGGGGTACACCGGGGAGCTGTTTTTT. This chain uses TRBV5-1 with TRBJ2-2; 12 nucleotides agree with TRBD2. The CDR3 length is 17 residues. CDR1 SGHRS and CDR2 YFSETQ come from the germline V gene. Trimming at V came to 4 bases and at J to 3 bases, leaving 7 bases not matched to a gene.

The chain combines TRBV4-2 with TRBJ1-5, with TRBD1 matching 12 bases. CDR1 and CDR2 (germline): LGHNA, YNFKEQ. This CDR3 comprises 17 residues. V shed 2 bases, J shed 2 bases, and the junction held 4 bases outside the gene matches. The CDR3 DNA reads as TGTGCCAGCAGCCAACCCGGGACAGGGGGCCGCAATCAGCCCCAGCATTTT. This encodes CASSQPGTGGRNQPQHF.

Details on this clone: The junction differs from germline at one of its ends, possibly a read error. The rearrangement uses TRBV13 and TRBJ2-7; 10 nucleotides match TRBD2. CDR3 length equals 12 residues. The germline gives CDR1 PRHDT, CDR2 FYEKMQ (reference sequence). The CDR3 reads CASSLGLAGQHF. For the CDR3, the DNA is TGTGCCAGCAGCTTAGGACTAGCGGGGCAGCACTTC.

CDR3 protein: CASSRTGGEQPQHF. CDR3 nucleotides: TGTGCCAGCAGTCGGACAGGGGGCGAACAGCCCCAGCATTTT. This chain joins TRBV6-6 and TRBJ1-5, with TRBD1 matching over 11 bases. The CDR3 is 14 amino acids. Trimming removed 5 bases from V and 7 bases from J; junction bases left unmatched: 4. The germline V gene has CDR1 MNHNY and CDR2 SVGAGI (reference sequence).